Listed here are 10 T cell receptor beta chains from one sample, sequenced in a study of PD-L1 blockade in urothelial cancer. The time point denotes: pretreatment peripheral blood. Assay used: immunoSEQ multiplex PCR; TCRdb lists only in-frame clones, some missing. The table has tens of thousands of clones, roughly 76% seen once. Source: PBMCs, taken around atezolizumab (anti-PD-L1) treatment. The receptors originated from a man in his 70s with urothelial cancer.

The count of this clone is one. V usage is TRBV6-6 and J usage is TRBJ2-5, with 8 bases aligning to TRBD1. The CDR3 covers 16 residues. The trim removed 4 bases at V and 2 bases at J, leaving 9 bases unmatched. Germline values: CDR1 MNHNY, CDR2 SVGAGI (reference sequence). CDR3 sequence reads: CASSFGAGGGQETQYF. CDR3 in DNA: TGTGCCAGCAGTTTTGGGGCAGGGGGCGGACAAGAGACCCAGTACTTC.

Only one count was recorded for this clone. The CDR3 nucleotides are TGTGCCATCAGCCAGGGACTAGCGGGAGGCCAGCAGTTCTTC. Protein: CAISQGLAGGQQFF. The chain combines TRBV10-3 with TRBJ2-1; 15 nucleotides agree with TRBD2. V dropped 6 bases and J dropped 11; count of bases not matched to a gene: 5. The CDR3 is 14 amino acids. Germline loops: CDR1 ENHRY, CDR2 SYGVKD.

This rearrangement joins TRBV10-2 to TRBJ2-7, with D maybe TRBD1 (6 bases). Germline assignment: CDR1 WSHSY and CDR2 SAAADI. This CDR3 contains 16 residues. The ends were cut back, 1 base at V and 5 bases at J, with 18 bases in the middle. CDR3 bases: TGCGCCAGCAGTGAGTACCCCAGGGGATTAGTGAACGAGCAGTACTTC. Its translation: CASSEYPRGLVNEQYF.

In its sample, this clone was seen a few times. The chain couples TRBV18 to TRBJ2-1; 13 nucleotides agree with TRBD2. J was trimmed by 4 bases and V by 2 bases; bases with no gene match: 2. Per the germline V gene, CDR1 is KGHSH and CDR2 is LQKENI. This CDR3 comprises 16 residues. The CDR3 protein is CASSPSGLAGYNEQFF. CDR3 bases: TGTGCCAGCTCACCATCGGGACTAGCGGGGTACAATGAGCAGTTCTTC.

This chain uses TRBV9 with TRBJ1-2, with a tentative D call TRBD1 (5 bases). The CDR3 has 13 residues. V was trimmed by 3 bases and J by 4 bases, leaving 10 bases between them. Germline CDR1 is SGDLS and CDR2 is YYNGEE. The CDR3 here is CASSDRRGYGYTF. In DNA, the CDR3 is TGTGCCAGCAGCGACAGGAGAGGCTATGGCTACACCTTC.

The chain combines TRBV12-5 with TRBJ1-1; 8 nucleotides match TRBD1. The V gene end was trimmed by 6 bases and the J gene end by 5 bases; junction bases not matched to a gene: 11. The CDR3 covers 15 residues. Per germline, CDR1 LGHNT and CDR2 FRNRAP. The CDR3 region is CASGATRGRGTEAFF. CDR3 DNA sequence: TGTGCTAGTGGCGCGACCAGGGGGCGAGGGACTGAAGCTTTCTTT.

The chain joins TRBV5-1 to TRBJ1-2; D might be TRBD1 (5 bases). Trimming left V 4 bases short and J 7 bases short, with 14 bases between. Germline lookup yields CDR1 SGHRS and CDR2 YFSETQ. This CDR3 region has 13 residues. CDR3 nucleotide sequence: TGCGCCAGCAGCGTCCGGAGGGACGGTGGCTACACCTTC. Translating it yields CASSVRRDGGYTF.

In this sample, this clone turned up a few times. The CDR3 nucleotides are TGTGCCAGCAGTACAGGAGCCATGAGGAATGAGCAGTTCTTC. It codes for CASSTGAMRNEQFF. The rearrangement uses TRBV6-4 and TRBJ2-1; a possible D gene is TRBD1 (5 bases). V lost 5 bases and J 7 bases, leaving 15 bases between the germline ends. CDR3 length: 14 amino acids. Per germline, CDR1 MRHNA and CDR2 SNTAGT.

V gene TRBV2 combines with J gene TRBJ2-4; 7 bases agree with TRBD2. J was trimmed by 0 bases and V by 5 bases; bases with no gene match: 4. CDR1 is SNHLY and CDR2 is FYNNEI in the germline V gene. The CDR3 covers 15 residues. The CDR3 bases are TGTGCCAGCAGTCTAGCGGCGGCAGCCAAAAACATTCAGTACTTC. It is translated as CASSLAAAAKNIQYF. Based on the CDR3 plus reference TRBV2 and TRBJ2-4, the full variable domain is EPEVTQTPSHQVTQMGQEVILRCVPISNHLYFYWYRQILGQKVEFLVSFYNNEISEKSEIFDDQFSVERPDGSNFTLKIRSTKLEDSAMYFCASSLAAAAKNIQYFGAGTRLSVL.

CDR3 residues: CASSSGQLNTEAFF. As DNA, the CDR3 is TGTGCCAGCAGCTCAGGACAGTTGAACACTGAAGCTTTCTTT. The V and J genes are TRBV5-5 and TRBJ1-1, with D perhaps TRBD1 (6 bases). The V end was cut by 3 bases, the J end by 0 bases, with 9 bases between. Germline V gives CDR1 SGHKS, CDR2 YYEKEE (reference sequence). The CDR3 is 14 residues long.